This TCR beta chain was observed in a study of tumor-infiltrating lymphocytes in oesophageal squamous cell carcinoma. CDR1 and CDR2 (germline): SGHTA, FQGNSA. V was pared by 1 base and J by 2 bases, with 8 bases between. CDR3 size: 14 residues. At least ten counts were recorded for this clonotype. TCRdb independently ran MiXCR on the PCR reads; one entry per CDR3 protein. The table records about 17,000 distinct CDR3 sequences, roughly 50% of them present only once. V and J are TRBV7-2 and TRBJ1-2; the D is unclear. The receptor was isolated from a female donor with esophageal squamous cell carcinoma. Sample: normal esophageal tissue next to the tumor. CDR3 sequence (DNA): TGTGCCAGCAGCTTAGGCGTCAGCAACTATGGCTACACCTTC. It encodes CASSLGVSNYGYTF. The variable domain in full, with the rest retrieved from reference TRBV7-2 and TRBJ1-2, is GAGVSQSPSNKVTEKGKDVELRCDPISGHTALYWYRQSLGQGLEFLIYFQGNSAPDKSGLPSDRFSAERTGGSVSTLTIQRTQQEDSAVYLCASSLGVSNYGYTFGSGTRLTVV.